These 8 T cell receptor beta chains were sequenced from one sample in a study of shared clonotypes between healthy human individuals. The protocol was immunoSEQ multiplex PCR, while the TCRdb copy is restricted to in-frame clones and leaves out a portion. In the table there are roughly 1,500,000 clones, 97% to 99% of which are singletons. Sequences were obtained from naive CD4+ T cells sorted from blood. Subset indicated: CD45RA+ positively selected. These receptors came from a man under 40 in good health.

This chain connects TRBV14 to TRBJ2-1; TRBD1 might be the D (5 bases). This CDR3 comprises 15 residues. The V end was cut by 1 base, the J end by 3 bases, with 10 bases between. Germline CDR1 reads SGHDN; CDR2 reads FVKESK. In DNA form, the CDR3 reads TGTGCCAGCAGCCAAGCAGGGCTCCACTACAATGAGCAGTTCTTC. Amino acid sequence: CASSQAGLHYNEQFF.

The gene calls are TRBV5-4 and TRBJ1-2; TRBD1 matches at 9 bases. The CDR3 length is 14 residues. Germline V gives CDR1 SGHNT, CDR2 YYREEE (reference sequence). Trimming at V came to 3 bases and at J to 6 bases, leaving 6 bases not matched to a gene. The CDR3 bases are TGTGCCAGCAGCTCCCCAGGACAGGGGAATGGCTACACCTTC. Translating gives CASSSPGQGNGYTF.

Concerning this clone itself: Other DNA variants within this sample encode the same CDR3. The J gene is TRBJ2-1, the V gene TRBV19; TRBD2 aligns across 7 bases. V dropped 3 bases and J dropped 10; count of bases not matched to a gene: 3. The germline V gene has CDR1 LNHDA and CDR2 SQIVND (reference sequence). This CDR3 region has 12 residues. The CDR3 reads CASSIASGEQFF. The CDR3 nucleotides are TGTGCCAGTAGTATTGCTAGCGGCGAGCAGTTCTTC.

CDR3 region: CASSLDRFGGRSYEQYF. The CDR3 DNA sequence: TGTGCCAGCAGCTTAGATCGGTTTGGCGGTAGGTCCTACGAGCAGTACTTC. The chain is built from TRBV11-3 and TRBJ2-7; D gene unclear. The CDR3 is 17 residues long. Per germline, CDR1 SGHNT and CDR2 YENEEA. V shed 0 bases and J shed 1 base, with 16 bases lying between them.

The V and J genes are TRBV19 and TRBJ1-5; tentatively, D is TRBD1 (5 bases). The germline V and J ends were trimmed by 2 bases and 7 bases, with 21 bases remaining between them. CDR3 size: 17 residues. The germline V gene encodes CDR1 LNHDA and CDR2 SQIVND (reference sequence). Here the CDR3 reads CASSIKSVGGTGQPQHF. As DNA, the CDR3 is TGTGCCAGTAGTATAAAATCGGTGGGGGGAACGGGACAGCCCCAGCATTTT.

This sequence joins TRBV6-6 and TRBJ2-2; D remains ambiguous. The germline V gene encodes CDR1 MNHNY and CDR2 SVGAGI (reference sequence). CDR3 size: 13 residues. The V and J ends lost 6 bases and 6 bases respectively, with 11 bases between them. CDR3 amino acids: CASSRPSAGELFF. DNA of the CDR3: TGTGCCAGCAGCCGGCCATCGGCCGGGGAGCTGTTTTTT.

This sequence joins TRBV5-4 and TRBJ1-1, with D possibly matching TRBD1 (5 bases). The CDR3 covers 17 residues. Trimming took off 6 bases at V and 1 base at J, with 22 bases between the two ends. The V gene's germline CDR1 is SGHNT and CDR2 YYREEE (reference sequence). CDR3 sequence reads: CASTSSSGQRANTEAFF. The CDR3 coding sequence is TGTGCCAGCACCTCAAGCTCTGGACAAAGGGCGAACACTGAAGCTTTCTTT.

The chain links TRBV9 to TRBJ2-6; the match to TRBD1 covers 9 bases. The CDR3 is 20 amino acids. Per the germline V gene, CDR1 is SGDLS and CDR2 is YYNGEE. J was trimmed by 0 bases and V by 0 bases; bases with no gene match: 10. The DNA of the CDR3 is TGTGCCAGCAGCGTAGGAAGGTGGGACAGGGATTTCTCTGGGGCCAACGTCCTGACTTTC. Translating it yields CASSVGRWDRDFSGANVLTF.